A selection of T cell receptor beta chains follows, all from one sample in a study of T cell changes during pregnancy in multiple sclerosis. TCRdb's copy holds only in-frame clones and misses some; the assay was immunoSEQ multiplex PCR. Altogether some 80,000 clones are present, roughly 90% being singletons, with the ten largest covering more than 0.8%. The sequences come from peripheral blood, collected in the first trimester of pregnancy. These receptor sequences come from a female donor in good health, enrolled as a control in a pregnancy study. Each CDR3 is given without its conserved first and last residue. Part of the rows lack a size; the others show once, few, many or a class for expanded clones.

V,J,size,CDR3
TRBV11-2,TRBJ1-4,few,ASSVRTAFRNEKLF
TRBV29-1,TRBJ2-3,.,SVESPRGTTDTQY
TRBV5-1,TRBJ1-2,.,ASSLHSTNYGYT
TRBV11-2,TRBJ1-5,.,ASSRGPSNQPQH
TRBV25-1,TRBJ1-2,.,ASSGMTGSYNGYT
TRBV15,TRBJ1-5,.,ATSRRGTGVQPQH
TRBV6-1,TRBJ1-5,.,ASSEQGLSNQPQH
TRBV4-2,TRBJ2-3,once,ASSQDYGSTDTQY
TRBV28,TRBJ1-1,few,ASSFPDRGEAF
TRBV7-2,TRBJ2-7,.,ASSGLRNAREQY
TRBV23-1,TRBJ2-3,.,ASSHTKSSSGSDTQY
TRBV6-1,TRBJ2-7,.,ASRTSGTYEQY
TRBV6-5,TRBJ2-7,.,ASSYLGANSYEQY
TRBV11-2,TRBJ1-1,.,ASSFLSPLRAEAF
TRBV19,TRBJ2-7,.,ASSKAGGSYEQY
TRBV19,TRBJ2-5,.,ASSWGGEETQY
TRBV28,TRBJ1-2,once,ASRLSAGGRGYT
TRBV19,TRBJ2-5,once,ASKRTSGRVGETQY
TRBV21-1,TRBJ1-4,.,ASSSPTGGNEKLF
TRBV11-3,TRBJ2-2,few,ASSSRGQGAGELF